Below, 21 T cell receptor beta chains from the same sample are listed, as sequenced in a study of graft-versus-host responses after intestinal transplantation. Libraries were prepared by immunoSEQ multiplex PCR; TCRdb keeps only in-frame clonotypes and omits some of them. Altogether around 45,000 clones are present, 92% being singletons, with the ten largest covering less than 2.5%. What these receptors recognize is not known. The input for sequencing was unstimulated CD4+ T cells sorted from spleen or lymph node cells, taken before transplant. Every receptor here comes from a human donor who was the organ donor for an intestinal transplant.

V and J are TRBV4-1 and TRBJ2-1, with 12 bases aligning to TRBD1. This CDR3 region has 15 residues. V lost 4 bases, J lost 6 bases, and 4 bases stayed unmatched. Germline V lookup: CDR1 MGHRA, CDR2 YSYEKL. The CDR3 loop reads CASSPGQGASNEQFF. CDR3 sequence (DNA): TGCGCCAGCAGCCCGGGACAGGGGGCTAGCAATGAGCAGTTCTTC.

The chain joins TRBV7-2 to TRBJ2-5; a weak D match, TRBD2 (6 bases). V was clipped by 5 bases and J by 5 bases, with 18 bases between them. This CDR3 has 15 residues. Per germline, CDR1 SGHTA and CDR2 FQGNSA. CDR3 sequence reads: CASSANGSPGETQYF. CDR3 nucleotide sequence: TGTGCCAGCAGCGCGAACGGGAGCCCGGGGGAGACCCAGTACTTC.

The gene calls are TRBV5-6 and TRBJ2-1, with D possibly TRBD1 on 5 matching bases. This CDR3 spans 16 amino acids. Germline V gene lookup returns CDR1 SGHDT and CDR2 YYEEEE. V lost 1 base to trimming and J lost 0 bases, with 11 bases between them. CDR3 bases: TGTGCCAGCAGCTTGTTGCAGGGAAGCTCCTACAATGAGCAGTTCTTC. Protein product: CASSLLQGSSYNEQFF.

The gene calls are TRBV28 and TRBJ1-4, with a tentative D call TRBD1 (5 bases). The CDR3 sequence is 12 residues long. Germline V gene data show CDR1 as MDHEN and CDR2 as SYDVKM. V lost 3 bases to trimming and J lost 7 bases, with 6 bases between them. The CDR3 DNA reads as TGTGCCAGCAGTTTGGGGGGTGAAAAACTGTTTTTT. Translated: CASSLGGEKLFF.

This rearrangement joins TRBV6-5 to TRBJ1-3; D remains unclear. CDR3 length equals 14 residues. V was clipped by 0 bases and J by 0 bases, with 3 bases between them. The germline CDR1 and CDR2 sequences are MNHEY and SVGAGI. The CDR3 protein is CASSYSHSGNTIYF. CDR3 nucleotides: TGTGCCAGCAGTTACTCGCACTCTGGAAACACCATATATTTT.

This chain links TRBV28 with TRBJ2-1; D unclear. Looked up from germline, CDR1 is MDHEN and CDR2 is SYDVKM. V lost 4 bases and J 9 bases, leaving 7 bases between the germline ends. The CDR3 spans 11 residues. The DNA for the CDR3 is TGTGCCAGCAGTTCCCTGGGTGAGCAGTTCTTC. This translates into CASSSLGEQFF.

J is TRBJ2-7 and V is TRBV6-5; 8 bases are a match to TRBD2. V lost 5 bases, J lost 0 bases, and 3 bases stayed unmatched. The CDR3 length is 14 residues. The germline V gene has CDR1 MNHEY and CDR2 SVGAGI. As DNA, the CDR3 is TGTGCCAGCAGTGGCGGGAGGAGCTCCTACGAGCAGTACTTC. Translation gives CASSGGRSSYEQYF.

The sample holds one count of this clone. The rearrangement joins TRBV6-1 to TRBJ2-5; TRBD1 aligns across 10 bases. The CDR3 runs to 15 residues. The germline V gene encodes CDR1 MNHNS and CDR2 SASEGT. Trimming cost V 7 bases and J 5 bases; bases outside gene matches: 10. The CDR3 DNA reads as TGTGCCAGCACCGACCGGGACAGGGGTGCGGAGACCCAGTACTTC. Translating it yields CASTDRDRGAETQYF.

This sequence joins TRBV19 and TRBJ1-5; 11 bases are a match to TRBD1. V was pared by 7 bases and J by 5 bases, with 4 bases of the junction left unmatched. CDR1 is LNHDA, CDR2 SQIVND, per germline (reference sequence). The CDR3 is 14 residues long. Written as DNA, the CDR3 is TGTGCCAGTATCGGACAGGGGGCGCATCAGCCCCAGCATTTT. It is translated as CASIGQGAHQPQHF.

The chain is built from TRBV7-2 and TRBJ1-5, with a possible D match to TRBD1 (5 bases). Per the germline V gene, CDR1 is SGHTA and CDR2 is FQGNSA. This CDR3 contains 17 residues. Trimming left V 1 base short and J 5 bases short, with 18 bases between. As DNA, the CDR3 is TGTGCCAGCAGCTTAGGTCCCCCAGGGATGAAGGATCAGCCCCAGCATTTT. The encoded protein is CASSLGPPGMKDQPQHF.

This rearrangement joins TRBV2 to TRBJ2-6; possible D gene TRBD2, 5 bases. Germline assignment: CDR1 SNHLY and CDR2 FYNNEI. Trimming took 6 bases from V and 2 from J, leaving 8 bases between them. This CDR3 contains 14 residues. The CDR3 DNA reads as TGTGCCAGCAGGGGGAGAGCTGGGGCCAACGTCCTGACTTTC. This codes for CASRGRAGANVLTF. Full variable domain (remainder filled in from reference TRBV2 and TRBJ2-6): EPEVTQTPSHQVTQMGQEVILRCVPISNHLYFYWYRQILGQKVEFLVSFYNNEISEKSEIFDDQFSVERPDGSNFTLKIRSTKLEDSAMYFCASRGRAGANVLTFGAGSRLTVL.

CDR3 in amino acids: CASSRPNQPQHF. CDR3 DNA sequence: TGTGCCAGCAGTCGCCCCAATCAGCCCCAGCATTTT. This chain connects TRBV6-5 to TRBJ1-5; D is unclear. Trimming pared 5 bases from V and 3 bases from J, leaving 5 bases between. This CDR3 contains 12 residues. Germline V CDR1 and CDR2: MNHEY, SVGAGI.

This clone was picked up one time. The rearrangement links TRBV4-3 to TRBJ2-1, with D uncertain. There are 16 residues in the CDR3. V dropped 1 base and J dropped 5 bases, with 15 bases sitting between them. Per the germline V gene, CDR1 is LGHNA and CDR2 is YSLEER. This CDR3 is CASSQVRLSVHNEQFF. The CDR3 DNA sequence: TGCGCCAGCAGCCAAGTTCGTTTAAGCGTCCACAATGAGCAGTTCTTC.

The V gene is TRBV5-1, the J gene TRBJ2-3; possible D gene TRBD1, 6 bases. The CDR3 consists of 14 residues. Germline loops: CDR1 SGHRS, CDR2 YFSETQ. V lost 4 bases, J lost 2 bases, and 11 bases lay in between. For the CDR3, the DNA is TGCGCCAGCAGCGAGACAGGACCCACAGATACGCAGTATTTT. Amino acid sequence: CASSETGPTDTQYF.

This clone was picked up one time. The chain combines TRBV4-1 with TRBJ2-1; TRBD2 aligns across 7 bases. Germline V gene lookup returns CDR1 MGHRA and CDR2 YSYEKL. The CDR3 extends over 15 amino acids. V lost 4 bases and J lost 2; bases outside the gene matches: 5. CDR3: CASSLGLVTYNEQFF. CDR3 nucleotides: TGCGCCAGCAGCCTAGGACTAGTCACCTACAATGAGCAGTTCTTC.

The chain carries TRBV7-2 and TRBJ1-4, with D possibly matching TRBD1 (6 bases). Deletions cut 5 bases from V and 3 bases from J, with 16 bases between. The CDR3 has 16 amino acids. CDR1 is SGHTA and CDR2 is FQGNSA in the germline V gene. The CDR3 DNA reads TGTGCCAGCAGCACCCGACCGAGGGGGGCTAATGAAAAACTGTTTTTT. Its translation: CASSTRPRGANEKLFF.

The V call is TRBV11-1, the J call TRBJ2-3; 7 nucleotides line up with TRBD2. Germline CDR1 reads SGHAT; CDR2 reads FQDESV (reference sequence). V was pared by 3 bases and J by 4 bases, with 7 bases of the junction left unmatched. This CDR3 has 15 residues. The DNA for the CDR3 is TGTGCCAGCAGCTTCGGACTAGTGTTAGCAGATACGCAGTATTTT. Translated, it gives CASSFGLVLADTQYF.

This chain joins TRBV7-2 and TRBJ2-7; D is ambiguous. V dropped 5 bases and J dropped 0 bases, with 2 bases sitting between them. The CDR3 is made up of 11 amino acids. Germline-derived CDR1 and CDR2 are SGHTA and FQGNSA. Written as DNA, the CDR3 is TGTGCCAGCAGCGTCTCCTACGAGCAGTACTTC. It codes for CASSVSYEQYF.

The CDR3 loop is CASSSRGTGGNEQFF. As DNA, the CDR3 is TGTGCCAGCAGTTCACGCGGGACAGGGGGCAATGAGCAGTTCTTC. This chain connects TRBV28 to TRBJ2-1; 11 nucleotides line up with TRBD1. The V and J ends lost 4 bases and 6 bases, in that order; junction bases with no gene match: 5. The CDR3 runs to 15 residues. Germline V gene data show CDR1 as MDHEN and CDR2 as SYDVKM.

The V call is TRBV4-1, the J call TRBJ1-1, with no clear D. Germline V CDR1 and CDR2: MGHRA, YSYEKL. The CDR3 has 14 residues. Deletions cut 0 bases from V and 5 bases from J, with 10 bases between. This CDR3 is CASSQELLGTEAFF. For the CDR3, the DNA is TGCGCCAGCAGCCAAGAATTGTTAGGGACTGAAGCTTTCTTT.

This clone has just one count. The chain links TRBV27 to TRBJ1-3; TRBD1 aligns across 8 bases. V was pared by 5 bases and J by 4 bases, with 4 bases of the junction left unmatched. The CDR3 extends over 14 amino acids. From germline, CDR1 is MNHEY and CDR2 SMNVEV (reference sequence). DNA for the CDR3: TGTGCCAGCAGTCCCAGACAGGGGGGAAACACCATATATTTT. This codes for CASSPRQGGNTIYF.